This T cell receptor beta chain is from a study of T cell clonality in common variable immunodeficiency. Many counts were recorded for this clone. Measured with immunoSEQ multiplex PCR; TCRdb has only the in-frame clones, and not every one. The sample was found to contain around 57,000 clones, and every one recurs. This sequence was found in a person aged 18 to 75 in good health. Sequencing was done on a sample of peripheral blood mononuclear cells.

Here the CDR3 reads CASSLIRGSGNTIYF. The sequenced CDR3 bases are TGTGCCAGCAGCTTGATAAGGGGCTCTGGAAACACC. The V call is TRBV5-6, the J call TRBJ1-3; D is perhaps TRBD1 (5 bases). With the read ending 3 residues before the CDR3 end, the germline J gene is used to fill in that end. Germline CDR1 and CDR2: SGHDT and YYEEEE. The CDR3 contains 15 residues. V was shortened by 1 base and J by 0 bases, with 8 bases between the two germline ends. Complete variable domain (other parts from reference TRBV5-6 and TRBJ1-3): DAGVTQSPTHLIKTRGQQVTLRCSPKSGHDTVSWYQQALGQGPQFIFQYYEEEERQRGNFPDRFSGHQFPNYSSELNVNALLLGDSALYLCASSLIRGSGNTIYFGEGSWLTVV.